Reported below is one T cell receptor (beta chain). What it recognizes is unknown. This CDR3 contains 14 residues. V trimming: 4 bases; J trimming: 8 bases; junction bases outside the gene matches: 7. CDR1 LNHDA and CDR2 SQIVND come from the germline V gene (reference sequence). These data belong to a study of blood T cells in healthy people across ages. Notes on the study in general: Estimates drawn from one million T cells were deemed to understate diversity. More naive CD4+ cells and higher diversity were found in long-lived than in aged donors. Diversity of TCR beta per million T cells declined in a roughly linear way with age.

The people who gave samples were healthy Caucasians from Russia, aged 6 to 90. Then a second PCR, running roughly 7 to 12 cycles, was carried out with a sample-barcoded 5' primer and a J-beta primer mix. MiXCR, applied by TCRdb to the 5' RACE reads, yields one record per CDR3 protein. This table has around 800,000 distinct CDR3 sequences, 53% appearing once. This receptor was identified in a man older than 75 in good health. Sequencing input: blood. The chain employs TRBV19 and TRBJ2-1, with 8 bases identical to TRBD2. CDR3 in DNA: TGTGCCAGTAGTACGAGCGGGAGTTTATATGAGCAGTTCTTC. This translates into CASSTSGSLYEQFF.